This TCR beta chain was sequenced in a study of technical replicates of blood from a few donors. This CDR3 contains 14 residues. The V gene's germline CDR1 is WNHNN and CDR2 SYGVQD (reference sequence). V was clipped by 0 bases and J by 6 bases, with 9 bases between them. Profiled with immunoSEQ multiplex PCR; TCRdb holds only in-frame clones, not every one. The sample shows about 54,000 clones, about 93% of them seen only once. V is TRBV10-1 and J is TRBJ1-5; D possibly corresponds to TRBD1 (5 bases). Sequencing used T cells isolated from PBMCs. This TCR was recovered from a human donor in good health. CDR3: CASSESSGGQPQHF. The CDR3 DNA sequence: TGCGCCAGCAGTGAGTCATCGGGGGGTCAGCCCCAGCATTTT.